A selection of T cell receptor beta chains follows, all from one sample in a study of blood T cell repertoires in COVID-19. This table comes from immunoSEQ multiplex PCR, and its TCRdb copy is limited to in-frame clones, with some not included. The sample has 200,000 to 300,000 clones, approximately 86% seen once. The sequencing input was PBMCs or T cells enriched from blood (not recorded which). These receptors originate from a woman aged 18-30 years who had recovered from COVID-19. CDR3s include the opening cysteine and the closing phenylalanine or tryptophan. Each record gives: V gene, clone size, CDR3 length, J gene, D gene, CDR3 protein, CDR3 DNA. The D gene is left open where the match is weak. Some rows have no size entry. The others give once, few or many, or a class for an expanded clone.

TRBV6-2/TRBV6-3	-	17	TRBJ1-4	-	CASSDRPGTSTNEKLFF	TGTGCCAGCAGTGACCGACCGGGGACATCAACTAATGAAAAACTGTTTTTT
TRBV7-3	-	13	TRBJ1-1	-	CASSLQPNTEAFF	TGTGCCAGCAGCCTACAGCCGAACACTGAAGCTTTCTTT
TRBV4-2	-	16	TRBJ1-5	-	CASSQTPDKSNQPQHF	TGTGCCAGCAGCCAAACCCCGGACAAAAGCAATCAGCCCCAGCATTTT
TRBV5-1	once	17	TRBJ2-3	TRBD1	CASSLAGATGSTDTQYF	TGCGCCAGCAGCTTGGCCGGGGCGACAGGGAGCACAGATACGCAGTATTTT
TRBV29-1	-	11	TRBJ2-2	-	CSVALGGELFF	TGCAGCGTTGCCCTAGGCGGGGAGCTGTTTTTT
TRBV2	-	14	TRBJ1-1	TRBD1	CASSATGGGTEAFF	TGTGCCAGCAGTGCGACAGGGGGGGGTACTGAAGCTTTCTTT
TRBV10-1	few	11	TRBJ1-5	TRBD1	CASSRGRPQHF	TGCGCCAGCTCCAGGGGGAGGCCCCAGCATTTT
TRBV15	-	18	TRBJ2-5	TRBD1	CATSRATGGEGFGETQYF	TGTGCCACCAGCAGAGCCACAGGGGGCGAGGGGTTTGGGGAGACCCAGTACTTC
TRBV28	-	17	TRBJ2-1	-	CASTDPRGVTRDNEQFF	TGTGCCAGCACCGACCCCCGCGGGGTCACCAGGGACAATGAGCAGTTCTTC
TRBV4-3	-	17	TRBJ2-7	TRBD2	CASSQDSGGASSYEQYF	TGCGCCAGCAGCCAAGATTCGGGGGGGGCAAGCTCCTACGAGCAGTACTTC
TRBV5-1	once	16	TRBJ2-2	-	CASSWGGGAKAGELFF	TGCGCCAGCAGCTGGGGTGGAGGGGCCAAGGCCGGGGAGCTGTTTTTT
TRBV4-1	few	15	TRBJ2-7	-	CASSSGTGPFYEQYF	TGCGCCAGCAGCTCCGGAACAGGGCCATTCTACGAGCAGTACTTC
TRBV6-6	once	15	TRBJ1-1	-	CASSPFGSMNTEAFF	TGTGCCAGCAGTCCATTTGGTAGCATGAACACTGAAGCTTTCTTT
TRBV6-2/TRBV6-3	few	13	TRBJ2-7	-	CASSPRGTYEQYF	TGTGCCAGCAGCCCCAGGGGAACCTACGAGCAGTACTTC
TRBV2	-	17	TRBJ2-5	TRBD1	CASSDHRDRDLGLTQYF	TGTGCCAGCAGTGACCACCGGGACAGGGACCTCGGTTTGACCCAGTACTTC
TRBV30	-	13	TRBJ2-1	TRBD2	CAWRGRAGGEQFF	TGTGCCTGGAGGGGGCGAGCGGGAGGGGAGCAGTTCTTC
TRBV7-6	-	14	TRBJ1-5	TRBD1	CASSLGQGAQPQHF	TGTGCCAGCAGCTTAGGACAGGGAGCGCAGCCCCAGCATTTT
TRBV11-2	-	19	TRBJ2-3	TRBD2	CASSTLAGAGLIGTDTQYF	TGTGCCAGCAGCACGCTAGCGGGAGCTGGTTTGATAGGCACAGATACGCAGTATTTT
TRBV13	-	15	TRBJ2-1	TRBD1	CASSLQDRRPHEQFF	TGTGCCAGCAGCTTACAGGACAGGCGACCCCATGAGCAGTTCTTC
TRBV19	once	14	TRBJ2-7	-	CASSNGRLAYEQYF	TGTGCCAGTAGTAACGGCAGGCTGGCTTACGAGCAGTACTTC
TRBV4-1	-	16	TRBJ2-7	TRBD2	CASSQDGTSGTYEQYF	TGCGCCAGCAGCCAAGACGGGACTAGCGGTACCTACGAGCAGTACTTC
TRBV19	-	16	TRBJ2-1	TRBD2	CASSMPSGGTYNEQFF	TGTGCCAGTAGTATGCCTAGCGGGGGGACCTACAATGAGCAGTTCTTC
TRBV3-1/TRBV3-2	-	12	TRBJ2-1	-	CASSRFGNEQFF	TGTGCCAGCAGTCGGTTTGGCAATGAGCAGTTCTTC